A single sample gave rise to the 5 T cell receptor beta chains below, sequenced in a study of cytomegalovirus exposure and HLA in healthy donors. Primers: 60 Vbeta forward and 13 Jbeta reverse. Libraries were prepared by immunoSEQ multiplex PCR; TCRdb keeps only in-frame clonotypes and omits some of them. Here the sample spans roughly 260,000 clones, about 83% being singletons. Material: PBMCs. These receptors originate from a woman aged 40 to 49 in good health and CMV-seropositive.

The chain uses TRBV21-1 and TRBJ1-4; TRBD1 is the table's D call and was not checked against the DNA. TRBV21-1 is classified as a pseudogene. The CDR3 runs to 16 residues. The CDR3 is CASSNYNRQGREKLFF. In nucleotides, the CDR3 is TGTGCCAGCAGCAATTATAATCGTCAGGGGCGGGAAAAACTGTTTTTT.

This clone was detected only once. The CDR3 is CASSQVRIFSGANVLTF. CDR3 bases: TGTGCCAGCAGCCAAGTGCGGATTTTCTCTGGGGCCAACGTCCTGACTTTC. This rearrangement joins TRBV14 to TRBJ2-6; D gene ambiguous. V gave up 1 base and J gave up 0 bases, with 10 bases separating them. Germline V gene sequence: CDR1 SGHDN, CDR2 FVKESK. This CDR3 contains 17 residues.

The genes are TRBV6-5 and TRBJ2-5; D might be TRBD1 (6 bases). V was shortened by 7 bases and J by 2 bases, with 11 bases between the two germline ends. Germline-derived CDR1 and CDR2 are MNHEY and SVGAGI. CDR3 length: 13 amino acids. The CDR3 DNA follows: TGTGCCAGCACCACAGGGTATCAAGAGACCCAGTACTTC. Encoded protein: CASTTGYQETQYF.

The gene calls are TRBV7-9 and TRBJ1-1, with D possibly being TRBD1 (6 bases). This CDR3 is 13 amino acids long. The V gene lost 3 bases and the J gene lost 5 bases, with 10 bases spanning the gap. The germline gives CDR1 SEHNR, CDR2 FQNEAQ (reference sequence). CDR3 sequence: CASSLTGQTEAFF. In DNA form, the CDR3 reads TGTGCCAGCAGCTTGACCGGACAGACTGAAGCTTTCTTT. Full variable domain (rest looked up from reference TRBV7-9 and TRBJ1-1): DTGVSQNPRHKITKRGQNVTFRCDPISEHNRLYWYRQTLGQGPEFLTYFQNEAQLEKSRLLSDRFSAERPKGSFSTLEIQRTEQGDSAMYLCASSLTGQTEAFFGQGTRLTVV.

This clone was observed a handful of times. An end of the junction does not agree with germline; a read error may underlie this. The chain joins TRBV5-4 to TRBJ2-2; tentative D call: TRBD2 (6 bases). Germline-derived CDR1 and CDR2 are SGHNT and YYREEE (reference sequence). This CDR3 has 16 amino acids. Here the CDR3 reads CASSLGSGLHTGELFF. CDR3 bases: TGTGCCAGCAGTTTGGGGTCGGGACTCCACACCGGGGAGCTGTTTTTT.